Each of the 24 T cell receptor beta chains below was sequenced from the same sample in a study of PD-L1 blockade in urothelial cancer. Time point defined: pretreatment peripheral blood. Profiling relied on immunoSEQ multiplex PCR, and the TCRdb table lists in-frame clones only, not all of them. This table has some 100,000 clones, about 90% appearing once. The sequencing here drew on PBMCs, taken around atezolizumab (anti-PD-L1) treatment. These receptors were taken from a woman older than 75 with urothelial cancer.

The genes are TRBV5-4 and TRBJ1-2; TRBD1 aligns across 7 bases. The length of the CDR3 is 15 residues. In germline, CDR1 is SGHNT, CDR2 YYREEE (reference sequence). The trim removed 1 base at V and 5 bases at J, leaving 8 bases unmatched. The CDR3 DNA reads TGTGCCAGCAGCTTGCCCGGGACAGTAGAATATGGCTACACCTTC. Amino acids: CASSLPGTVEYGYTF.

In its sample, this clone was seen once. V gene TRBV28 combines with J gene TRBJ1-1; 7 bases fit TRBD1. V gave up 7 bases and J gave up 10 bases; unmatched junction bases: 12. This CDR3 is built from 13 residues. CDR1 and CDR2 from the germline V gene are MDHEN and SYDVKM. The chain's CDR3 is CASKEGGGWRAFF. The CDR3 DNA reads TGTGCCAGCAAAGAAGGGGGCGGATGGCGAGCTTTCTTT.

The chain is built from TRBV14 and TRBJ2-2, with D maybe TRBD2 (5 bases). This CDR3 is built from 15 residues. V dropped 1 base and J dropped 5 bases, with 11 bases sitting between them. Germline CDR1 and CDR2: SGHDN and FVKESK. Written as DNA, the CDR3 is TGTGCCAGCAGCCAAGTCCTAGCTGGAACCGGGGAGCTGTTTTTT. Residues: CASSQVLAGTGELFF.

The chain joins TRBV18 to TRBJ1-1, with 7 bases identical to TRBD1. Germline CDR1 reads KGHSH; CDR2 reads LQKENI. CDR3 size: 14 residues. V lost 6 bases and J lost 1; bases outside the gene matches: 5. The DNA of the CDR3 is TGTGCCAGCTCTCTGGGACAGCAGAACACTGAAGCTTTCTTT. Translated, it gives CASSLGQQNTEAFF.

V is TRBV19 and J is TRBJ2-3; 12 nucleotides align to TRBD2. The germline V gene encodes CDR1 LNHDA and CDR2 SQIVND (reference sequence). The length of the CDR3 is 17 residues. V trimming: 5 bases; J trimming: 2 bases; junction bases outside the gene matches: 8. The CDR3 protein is CASSPNPSGRATDTQYF. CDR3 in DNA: TGTGCCAGTAGTCCGAATCCTAGCGGGAGGGCCACAGATACGCAGTATTTT. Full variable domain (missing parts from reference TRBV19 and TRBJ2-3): DGGITQSPKYLFRKEGQNVTLSCEQNLNHDAMYWYRQDPGQGLRLIYYSQIVNDFQKGDIAEGYSVSREKKESFPLTVTSAQKNPTAFYLCASSPNPSGRATDTQYFGPGTRLTVL.

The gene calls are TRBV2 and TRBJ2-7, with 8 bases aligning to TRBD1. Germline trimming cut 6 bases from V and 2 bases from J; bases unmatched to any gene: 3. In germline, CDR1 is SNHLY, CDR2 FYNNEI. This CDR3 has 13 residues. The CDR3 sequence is CASSDRGTYEQYF. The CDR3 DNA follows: TGTGCCAGCAGCGACAGGGGAACCTACGAGCAGTACTTC.

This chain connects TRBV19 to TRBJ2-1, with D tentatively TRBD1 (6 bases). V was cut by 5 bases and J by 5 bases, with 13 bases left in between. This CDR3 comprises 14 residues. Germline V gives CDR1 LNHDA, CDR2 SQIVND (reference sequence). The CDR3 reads CASSHGQGNNEQFF. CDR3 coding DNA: TGTGCCAGTAGTCACGGGCAGGGGAACAATGAGCAGTTCTTC.

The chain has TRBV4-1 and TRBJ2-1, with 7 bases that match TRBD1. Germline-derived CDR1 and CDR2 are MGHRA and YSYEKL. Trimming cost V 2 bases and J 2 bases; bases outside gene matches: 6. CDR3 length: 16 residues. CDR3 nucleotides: TGCGCCAGCAGCCAACACACAGGGGTGCCCTACAATGAGCAGTTCTTC. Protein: CASSQHTGVPYNEQFF.

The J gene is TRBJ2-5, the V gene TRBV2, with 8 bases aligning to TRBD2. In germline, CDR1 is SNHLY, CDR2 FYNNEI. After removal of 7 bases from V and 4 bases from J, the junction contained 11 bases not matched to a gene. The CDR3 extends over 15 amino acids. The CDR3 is CASKVAGQGRETQYF. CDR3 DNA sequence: TGTGCCAGCAAGGTAGCGGGACAAGGGAGAGAGACCCAGTACTTC.

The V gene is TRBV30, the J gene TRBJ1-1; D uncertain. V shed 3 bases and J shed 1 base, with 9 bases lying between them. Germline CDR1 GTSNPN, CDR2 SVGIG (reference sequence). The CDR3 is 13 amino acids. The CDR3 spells CAWRPTGNTEAFF. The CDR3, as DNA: TGTGCCTGGAGGCCTACGGGGAACACTGAAGCTTTCTTT.

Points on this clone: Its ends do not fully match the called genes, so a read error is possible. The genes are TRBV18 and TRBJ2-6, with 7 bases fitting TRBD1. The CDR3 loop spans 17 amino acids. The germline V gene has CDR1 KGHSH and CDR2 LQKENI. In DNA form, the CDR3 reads TGTGCCAGCCCACCACCGGACAGGCGCTCTGGGGCCAACGTCCTGACTTTC. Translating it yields CASPPPDRRSGANVLTF.

The CDR3 spells CASGSGTEETQYF. CDR3 nucleotides: TGTGCCAGCGGCTCCGGGACAGAGGAGACCCAGTACTTC. The V call is TRBV28, the J call TRBJ2-5; TRBD1 matches at 7 bases. The CDR3 is 13 residues long. Germline-derived CDR1 and CDR2 are MDHEN and SYDVKM. The V gene end was trimmed by 8 bases and the J gene end by 5 bases; junction bases not matched to a gene: 8.

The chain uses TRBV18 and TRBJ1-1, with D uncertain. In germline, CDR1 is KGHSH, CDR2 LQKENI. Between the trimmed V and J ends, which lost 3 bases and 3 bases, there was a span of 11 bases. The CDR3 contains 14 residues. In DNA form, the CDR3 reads TGTGCCAGCTCACCGGGTTTGAGCGACACTGAAGCTTTCTTT. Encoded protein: CASSPGLSDTEAFF.

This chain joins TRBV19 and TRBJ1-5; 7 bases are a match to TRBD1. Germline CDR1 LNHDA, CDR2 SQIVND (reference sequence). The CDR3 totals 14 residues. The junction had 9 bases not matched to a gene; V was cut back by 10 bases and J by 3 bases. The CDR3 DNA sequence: TGTGCCACCATGGGGGACAGCTCCAATCAGCCCCAGCATTTT. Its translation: CATMGDSSNQPQHF.

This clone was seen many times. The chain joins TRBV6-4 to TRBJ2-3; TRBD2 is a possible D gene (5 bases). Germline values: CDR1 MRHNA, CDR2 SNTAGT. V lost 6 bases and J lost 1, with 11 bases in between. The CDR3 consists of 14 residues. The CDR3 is CASSGEGGTDTQYF. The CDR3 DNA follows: TGTGCCAGCAGCGGAGAGGGCGGCACAGATACGCAGTATTTT.

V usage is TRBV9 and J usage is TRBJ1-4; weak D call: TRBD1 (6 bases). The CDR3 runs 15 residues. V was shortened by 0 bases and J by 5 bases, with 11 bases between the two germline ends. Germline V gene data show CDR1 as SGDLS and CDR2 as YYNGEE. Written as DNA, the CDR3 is TGTGCCAGCAGCGTAGGGACAGCGCCGAATGAAAAACTGTTTTTT. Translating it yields CASSVGTAPNEKLFF.

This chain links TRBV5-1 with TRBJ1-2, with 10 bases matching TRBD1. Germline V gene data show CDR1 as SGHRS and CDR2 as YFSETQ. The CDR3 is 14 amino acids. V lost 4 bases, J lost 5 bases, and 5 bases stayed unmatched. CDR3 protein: CASSQPGQGYGYTF. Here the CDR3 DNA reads TGCGCCAGCAGCCAGCCGGGACAGGGGTATGGCTACACCTTC.

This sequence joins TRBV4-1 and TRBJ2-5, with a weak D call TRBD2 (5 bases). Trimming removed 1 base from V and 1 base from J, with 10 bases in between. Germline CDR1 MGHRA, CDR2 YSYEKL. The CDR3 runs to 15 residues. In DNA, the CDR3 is TGCGCCAGCAGCCAAGGTGACTACTTCCAAGAGACCCAGTACTTC. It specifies CASSQGDYFQETQYF.

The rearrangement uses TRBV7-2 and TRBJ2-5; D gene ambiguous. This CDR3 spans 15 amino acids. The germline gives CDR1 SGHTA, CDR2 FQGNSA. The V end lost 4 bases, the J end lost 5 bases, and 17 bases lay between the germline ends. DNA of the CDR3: TGTGCCAGCAGCTCCCCGGCAGTTTTGAGGGAGACCCAGTACTTC. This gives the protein CASSSPAVLRETQYF.

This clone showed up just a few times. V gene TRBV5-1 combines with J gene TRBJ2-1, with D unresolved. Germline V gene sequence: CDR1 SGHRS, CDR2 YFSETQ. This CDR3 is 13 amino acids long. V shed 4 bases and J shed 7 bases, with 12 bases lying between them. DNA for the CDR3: TGCGCCAGCAGCCGTCCCCCGGGTAATGAGCAGTTCTTC. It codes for CASSRPPGNEQFF. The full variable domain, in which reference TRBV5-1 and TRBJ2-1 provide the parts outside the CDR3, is KAGVTQTPRYLIKTRGQQVTLSCSPISGHRSVSWYQQTPGQGLQFLFEYFSETQRNKGNFPGRFSGRQFSNSRSEMNVSTLELGDSALYLCASSRPPGNEQFFGPGTRLTVL.

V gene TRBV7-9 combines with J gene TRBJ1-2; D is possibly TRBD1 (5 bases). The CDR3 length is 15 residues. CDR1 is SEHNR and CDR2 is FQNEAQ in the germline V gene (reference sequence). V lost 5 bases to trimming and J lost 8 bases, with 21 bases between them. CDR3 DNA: TGTGCCAGCAGCCTCTCCGCGTTGGGGCGGGAAGGCTACACCTTC. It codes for CASSLSALGREGYTF.

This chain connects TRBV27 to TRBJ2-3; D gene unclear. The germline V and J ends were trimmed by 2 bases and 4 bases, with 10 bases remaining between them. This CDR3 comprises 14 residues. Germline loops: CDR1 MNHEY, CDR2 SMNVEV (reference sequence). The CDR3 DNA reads TGTGCCAGCAGTTTAGGCCGCCCCGCAGATACGCAGTATTTT. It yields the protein CASSLGRPADTQYF.

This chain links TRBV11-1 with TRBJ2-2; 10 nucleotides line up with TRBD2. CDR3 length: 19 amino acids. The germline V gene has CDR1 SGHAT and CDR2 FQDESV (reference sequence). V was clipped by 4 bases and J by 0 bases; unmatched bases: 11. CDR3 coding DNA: TGTGCCAGCAGCTCGCCCACTTTAGCGGGAGGCCCGAACACCGGGGAGCTGTTTTTT. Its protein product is CASSSPTLAGGPNTGELFF. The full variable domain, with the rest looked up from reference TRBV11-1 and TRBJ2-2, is EAEVAQSPRYKITEKSQAVAFWCDPISGHATLYWYRQILGQGPELLVQFQDESVVDDSQLPKDRFSAERLKGVDSTLKIQPAELGDSAMYLCASSSPTLAGGPNTGELFFGEGSRLTVL.

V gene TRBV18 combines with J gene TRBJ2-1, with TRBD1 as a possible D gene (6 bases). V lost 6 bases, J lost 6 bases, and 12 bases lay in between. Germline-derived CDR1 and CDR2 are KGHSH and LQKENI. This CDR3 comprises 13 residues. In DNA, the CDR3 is TGTGCCAGCTCGTCAGGGGTGGTCAATGAGCAGTTCTTC. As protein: CASSSGVVNEQFF.